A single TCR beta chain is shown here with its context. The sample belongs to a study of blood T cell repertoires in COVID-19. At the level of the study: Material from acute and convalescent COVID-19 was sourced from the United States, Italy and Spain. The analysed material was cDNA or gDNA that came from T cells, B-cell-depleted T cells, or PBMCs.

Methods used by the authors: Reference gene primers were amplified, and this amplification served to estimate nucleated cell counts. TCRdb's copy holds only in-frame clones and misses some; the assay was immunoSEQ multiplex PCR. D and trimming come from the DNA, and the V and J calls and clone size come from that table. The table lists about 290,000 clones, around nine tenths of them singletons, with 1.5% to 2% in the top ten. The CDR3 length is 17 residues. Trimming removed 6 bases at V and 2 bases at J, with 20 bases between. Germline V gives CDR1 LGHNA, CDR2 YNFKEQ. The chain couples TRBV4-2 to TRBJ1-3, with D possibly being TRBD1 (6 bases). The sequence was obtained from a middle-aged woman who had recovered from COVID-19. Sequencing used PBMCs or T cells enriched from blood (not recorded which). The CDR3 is CASSDSRTAFTGNTIYF. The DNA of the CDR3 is TGTGCCAGCAGTGATTCTCGGACAGCCTTTACTGGAAACACCATATATTTT.